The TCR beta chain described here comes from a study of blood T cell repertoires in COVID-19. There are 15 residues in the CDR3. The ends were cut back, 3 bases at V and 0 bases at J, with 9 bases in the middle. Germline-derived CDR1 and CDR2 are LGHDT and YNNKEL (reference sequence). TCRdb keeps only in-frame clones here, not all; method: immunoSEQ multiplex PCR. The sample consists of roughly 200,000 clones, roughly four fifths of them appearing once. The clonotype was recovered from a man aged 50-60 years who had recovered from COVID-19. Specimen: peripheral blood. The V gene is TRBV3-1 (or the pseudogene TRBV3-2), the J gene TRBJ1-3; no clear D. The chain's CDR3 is CASSHLGDSGNTIYF. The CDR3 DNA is TGTGCCAGCAGCCATCTCGGAGACTCTGGAAACACCATATATTTT.